This TCR beta chain emerged from a study of blood T cell repertoires in COVID-19. Losses at the gene ends were 5 bases for V and 2 bases for J; bases not matched to a gene: 1. The germline CDR1 and CDR2 sequences are SGHVS and FNYEAQ. The CDR3 has 15 amino acids. In the authors' workflow: Nucleated cell number was recorded as an estimate derived from reference gene primer amplification. TCRdb's copy holds only in-frame clones and misses some; the assay was immunoSEQ multiplex PCR. D and trimming were read from the DNA, whereas the V and J calls and clone size are those reported in that table. The sample lists roughly 190,000 clones, 82% occurring once.

The chain is built from TRBV7-6 and TRBJ2-1, with 12 nucleotides matching TRBD2. The sequencing input was peripheral blood. This clonotype originated in a woman aged 55-69 years with COVID-19, enrolled during active disease. This CDR3 reads CASSPSGGAYNEQFF. The CDR3 DNA follows: TGTGCCAGCAGCCCTAGCGGGGGGGCCTACAATGAGCAGTTCTTC.